A selection of T cell receptor beta chains follows, all from one sample in a study of metastatic and nonmetastatic thyroid tumors. TCRdb used MiXCR to call clones anew from the PCR reads. This table has about 21,000 clones, 18% appearing once. Sequenced material: blood. Receptor source: a male donor with papillary thyroid cancer or a benign thyroid nodule (not recorded which). Some clones in this sample may be carry-over from other donors' samples. Both conserved end residues are part of each CDR3. D genes are given only for firm matches. Expanded clones get a size class; other rows say once, few or many, or leave the size out.

V gene,D gene,J gene,clone size,CDR3 DNA,CDR3 protein
TRBV11-2,-,TRBJ1-5,-,TGTGCCAGCAGCACGGGAGGCAATCAGCCCCAGCATTTT,CASSTGGNQPQHF
TRBV3-1,TRBD2,TRBJ2-3,many,TGTGCCAGCAGCCATACTAGCGGGGGAGTTCACAGTTTAGATACGCAGTATTTT,CASSHTSGGVHSLDTQYF
TRBV9,-,TRBJ1-3,-,TGTGTCAGCAGCCACTCTGGAAGCACCATATATTTT,CVSSHSGSTIYF
TRBV14,-,TRBJ2-1,many,TGTGCCAGCAGCCAAGCGGGGGCTGGTGAGCAGTTCTTC,CASSQAGAGEQFF
TRBV5-1,TRBD2,TRBJ2-7,-,TGCGCCAGCAGCTGGGGACCGGGACTAGGAATCTACGAGCAGTACTTC,CASSWGPGLGIYEQYF
TRBV15,-,TRBJ1-3,few,TGTGCCACCCGGGACCCGGGCGTTGGAAACACCATATATTTT,CATRDPGVGNTIYF
TRBV28,-,TRBJ1-2,many,TGTGCCAGCAGTTTACTTATCAGGGGCACAAACTATGGCTACACCTTC,CASSLLIRGTNYGYTF
TRBV27,-,TRBJ2-7,-,TGTGCCAGCAGTTTATCCTGGGACGTCGGCATCCACTTC,CASSLSWDVGIHF
TRBV19,TRBD1,TRBJ1-2,medium-sized,TGTGCCATTCGGGGACAGGGGTTTGATGGCTACACCTTC,CAIRGQGFDGYTF
TRBV9,-,TRBJ2-7,many,TGTGCCAGCAGCCTTAGGGGGGGCAGCTCCTACGAGCAGTACTTC,CASSLRGGSSYEQYF
TRBV20-1,TRBD2,TRBJ2-5,many,TGCAGTGCCCCTACTAGCGGGAGGGCCGGCGGAGAGACCCAGTACTTC,CSAPTSGRAGGETQYF
TRBV7-9,-,TRBJ1-3,-,TGTGCCAGCAGCTTAGTGGTGGGCGCCGGAAACACCATATATTTT,CASSLVVGAGNTIYF
TRBV7-2,TRBD1,TRBJ1-4,-,TGTGCCAGCAGCGGGGACAGGGAACGAGTCGGGAAACTGTTTTTT,CASSGDRERVGKLFF
TRBV5-1,TRBD2,TRBJ2-2,-,TGCGCCAGCAGCGGGGCGGGAGGCCTAACTCCCTCTGGGGCCGGGGAGCTGTTTTTT,CASSGAGGLTPSGAGELFF
TRBV6-2/TRBV6-3,-,TRBJ1-5,-,TGTGCCATTCTGGGGAGTCAGCCCCAGCATTTT,CAILGSQPQHF
TRBV5-6,TRBD1,TRBJ2-7,-,TGTGCCAGCAGCTCCCTAAGGACAGGCCGCTACGAGCAGTACTTC,CASSSLRTGRYEQYF
TRBV5-1,TRBD1,TRBJ1-4,-,TGCGCCAGCAGCGCTAAACAGGGGGCTAATGAAAAACTGTTTTTT,CASSAKQGANEKLFF
TRBV30,TRBD1,TRBJ1-1,many,TGTGCCTGGTTGCCTGGACAGGGGGCGCCCACTGAAGCTTTCTTT,CAWLPGQGAPTEAFF
TRBV6-1,-,TRBJ2-1,many,TGTGCCAGCAGTCCCCGGCCTCGCAATGAGCAGTTCTTC,CASSPRPRNEQFF
TRBV11-2,TRBD2,TRBJ2-1,-,TGTGCCAGCAGGGTGGGAGTGGGCGGGGGGAATGAGCAGTTCTTC,CASRVGVGGGNEQFF
TRBV7-9,-,TRBJ2-3,many,TGTGCCAGCAGCTTAGGGGTGGGGGATACGCAGTATTTT,CASSLGVGDTQYF
TRBV2,TRBD1,TRBJ2-3,many,TGTGCCAGCAAGCCGGGGACAGGGGTAGATACGCAGTATTTT,CASKPGTGVDTQYF
TRBV19,-,TRBJ2-3,medium-sized,TGTGCCAGTAGGAGGAGTGGCACAGATACGCAGTATTTT,CASRRSGTDTQYF
TRBV5-1,-,TRBJ2-7,-,TGCGCCAGCAGCTTACAGGGTCGCGAGCAGTACTTC,CASSLQGREQYF
TRBV19,TRBD1,TRBJ1-1,many,TGTGCCAGTAGTATAGATTGGGGCAGGGGGACGAACACTGAAGCTTTCTTT,CASSIDWGRGTNTEAFF
TRBV12-3/TRBV12-4,-,TRBJ1-2,-,TGTGCCAGCAGTTTAGACTGGAGTAGTGGCTACACCTTC,CASSLDWSSGYTF
TRBV7-8,-,TRBJ2-7,-,TGTGCCAGCAAGCAGCAAAAGGGGCTTGAGCAGTACTTC,CASKQQKGLEQYF
TRBV28,TRBD1,TRBJ2-3,many,TGTGCCAGCAGGCAGACAGGGTCTAGCACAGATACGCAGTATTTT,CASRQTGSSTDTQYF
TRBV7-6,-,TRBJ1-1,-,TGTGCCAGCAGTCCATCCAGGGTCACTGAAGCTTTCTTT,CASSPSRVTEAFF
TRBV9,TRBD2,TRBJ2-3,many,TGTGCCAGCAGCCCCCTGGCGGGAGTGTCAGATACGCAGTATTTT,CASSPLAGVSDTQYF
TRBV28,TRBD1,TRBJ1-4,few,TGTGCCAGCAGGGAGCGCACAGGGGGCGGGTGGAATGAAAAACTGTTTTTT,CASRERTGGGWNEKLFF
TRBV2,-,TRBJ2-3,few,TGTGCCAGCACCCTCGGTACCACAGATACGCAGTATTTT,CASTLGTTDTQYF
TRBV5-1,TRBD1,TRBJ1-2,-,TGCGCTAGCAGCTTGGTGTCACAGGGGGCGGATTGCTACACCTTC,CASSLVSQGADCYTF
TRBV11-3,-,TRBJ2-7,many,TGTGCCAGCAGCTTAGTTAAACGGGGGCTAGCGCTTTCCTACGAGCAGTACTTC,CASSLVKRGLALSYEQYF
TRBV20-1,TRBD2,TRBJ2-7,many,TGCAGTGCTAGAGAGGTAGCGGGGTGGAGCGACGAGCAGTACTTC,CSAREVAGWSDEQYF
TRBV19,TRBD1,TRBJ1-2,many,TGTGCCAGTAGTATGACAGGGGCTACCTATGGCTACACCTTC,CASSMTGATYGYTF
TRBV11-2,-,TRBJ2-2,many,TGTGCCAGCAGCTTATTCTTGCCCGAATGGGGCACCGGGGAGCTGTTTTTT,CASSLFLPEWGTGELFF
TRBV7-8,-,TRBJ2-5,many,TGTGCCAGCAGCCCCGTAGTGACGGGGAAAGAGACCCAGTACTTC,CASSPVVTGKETQYF
TRBV12-3/TRBV12-4,-,TRBJ1-3,medium-sized,TGTGCCAGCAGTCTCCGGGTCTTTGGAAACACCATATATTTT,CASSLRVFGNTIYF
TRBV7-8,-,TRBJ1-2,many,TGTGCCAGCAGCTTAGAATGGGAGGGCCCCTATGGCTACACCTTC,CASSLEWEGPYGYTF
TRBV4-1,-,TRBJ2-3,many,TGCGCCAGCAGCCCCCTGACAGCTCGGAAGTATTTT,CASSPLTARKYF
TRBV20-1,-,TRBJ2-2,-,TGCAGTGCTAGAGATCGCGAGCGGTTGAACACCGGGGAGCTGTTTTTT,CSARDRERLNTGELFF
TRBV30,TRBD2,TRBJ2-1,many,TGTGCCTGGAGTGGAACTAGCGGGAGGAGGTCCTACAATGAGCAGTTCTTC,CAWSGTSGRRSYNEQFF
TRBV3-1,-,TRBJ1-4,once,TGTGCCAGCAGCCAGGATGAAAAACTGTTTTTT,CASSQDEKLFF
TRBV5-1,TRBD2,TRBJ2-5,many,TGCGCCAGCAGCTTGTCTAGCGGGAGTATTCGAGAGACCCAGTACTTC,CASSLSSGSIRETQYF
TRBV20-1,-,TRBJ1-1,once,TGCAGTGCTCTACCCCGGGGGGGCGCGGTGAGCACTGAAGCTTTCTTT,CSALPRGGAVSTEAFF
TRBV7-8,TRBD1,TRBJ2-7,-,TGTGCCAGCAGCCAGACAGGGATGTACGAGCAGTACTTC,CASSQTGMYEQYF
TRBV11-2,TRBD1,TRBJ1-1,-,TGTGCCAGCAGCCCATCGGGACAGGGGGGCACTGAAGCTTTCTTT,CASSPSGQGGTEAFF
TRBV4-1,-,TRBJ2-5,-,TGCGCCAGCAGCCGCGTACGGGTGCCCGGGGAGACCCAGTACTTC,CASSRVRVPGETQYF
TRBV27,TRBD2,TRBJ2-7,few,TGTGCCAGCAGCCCGGGGCTAGCGGGGACCCACGAGCAGTACTTC,CASSPGLAGTHEQYF